The present entry profiles one TCR beta chain with its context. Its matching antigen is unknown. Germline V lookup: CDR1 MGHRA, CDR2 YSYEKL. The CDR3 spans 14 residues. Trimming pared 3 bases from V and 5 bases from J, leaving 13 bases between. The record originates from a study of response to subunit inactivated influenza vaccine. MiXCR was run by TCRdb on the RT-PCR reads, yielding one entry per CDR3 protein. The data hold about 700,000 distinct CDR3 sequences, with less than 15% observed a single time. Overall study results and limits: The authors put forward the suggestion that each seasonal influenza vaccination may bring in only a limited number of new T cells.

Specimen: PBMCs from blood, collected 14 to 15 days before vaccination. The TCR comes from a middle-aged man who received an inactivated influenza vaccine. The chain combines TRBV4-1 with TRBJ2-5; D remains ambiguous. The CDR3 DNA reads TGCGCCAGCAGCCAGGTACCGTCTGCGGAGACCCAGTACTTC. This codes for CASSQVPSAETQYF.